This TCR beta chain derives from a study of CD8 T cells in ankylosing spondylitis. Whole-study results and caveats: Those disease-linked clones were CD8+; they were also relatively rare in peripheral blood. Seemingly characteristic of ankylosing spondylitis blood was a TCR beta motif consisting of 7 or 8 highly homologous variants. In ankylosing spondylitis patients, matched synovial fluid reportedly showed significant enrichment of disease-linked clones.

This clonotype was picked up a small number of times. What it recognizes is unknown. Preparation of TCR beta libraries was done by quantitative 5'-RACE with molecular barcodes. TCRdb re-called the 5' RACE reads through MiXCR, storing one row per CDR3 protein. The repertoire holds more than 650,000 distinct CDR3 sequences, approximately 10% seen once, with 0.51% in the top ten. V lost 3 bases, J lost 7 bases, and 13 bases lay in between. The germline V gene encodes CDR1 MNHEY and CDR2 SVGAGI. This CDR3 comprises 14 residues. The sample comprised blood, either unsorted or a sorted T cell fraction (not recorded which). The receptor comes from a male donor with ankylosing spondylitis. This chain connects TRBV6-5 to TRBJ1-5; tentative D call: TRBD1 (5 bases). For the CDR3, the DNA is TGTGCCAGCAGTTATGACAGAACGGCCCAGCCCCAGCATTTT. Its protein is CASSYDRTAQPQHF.